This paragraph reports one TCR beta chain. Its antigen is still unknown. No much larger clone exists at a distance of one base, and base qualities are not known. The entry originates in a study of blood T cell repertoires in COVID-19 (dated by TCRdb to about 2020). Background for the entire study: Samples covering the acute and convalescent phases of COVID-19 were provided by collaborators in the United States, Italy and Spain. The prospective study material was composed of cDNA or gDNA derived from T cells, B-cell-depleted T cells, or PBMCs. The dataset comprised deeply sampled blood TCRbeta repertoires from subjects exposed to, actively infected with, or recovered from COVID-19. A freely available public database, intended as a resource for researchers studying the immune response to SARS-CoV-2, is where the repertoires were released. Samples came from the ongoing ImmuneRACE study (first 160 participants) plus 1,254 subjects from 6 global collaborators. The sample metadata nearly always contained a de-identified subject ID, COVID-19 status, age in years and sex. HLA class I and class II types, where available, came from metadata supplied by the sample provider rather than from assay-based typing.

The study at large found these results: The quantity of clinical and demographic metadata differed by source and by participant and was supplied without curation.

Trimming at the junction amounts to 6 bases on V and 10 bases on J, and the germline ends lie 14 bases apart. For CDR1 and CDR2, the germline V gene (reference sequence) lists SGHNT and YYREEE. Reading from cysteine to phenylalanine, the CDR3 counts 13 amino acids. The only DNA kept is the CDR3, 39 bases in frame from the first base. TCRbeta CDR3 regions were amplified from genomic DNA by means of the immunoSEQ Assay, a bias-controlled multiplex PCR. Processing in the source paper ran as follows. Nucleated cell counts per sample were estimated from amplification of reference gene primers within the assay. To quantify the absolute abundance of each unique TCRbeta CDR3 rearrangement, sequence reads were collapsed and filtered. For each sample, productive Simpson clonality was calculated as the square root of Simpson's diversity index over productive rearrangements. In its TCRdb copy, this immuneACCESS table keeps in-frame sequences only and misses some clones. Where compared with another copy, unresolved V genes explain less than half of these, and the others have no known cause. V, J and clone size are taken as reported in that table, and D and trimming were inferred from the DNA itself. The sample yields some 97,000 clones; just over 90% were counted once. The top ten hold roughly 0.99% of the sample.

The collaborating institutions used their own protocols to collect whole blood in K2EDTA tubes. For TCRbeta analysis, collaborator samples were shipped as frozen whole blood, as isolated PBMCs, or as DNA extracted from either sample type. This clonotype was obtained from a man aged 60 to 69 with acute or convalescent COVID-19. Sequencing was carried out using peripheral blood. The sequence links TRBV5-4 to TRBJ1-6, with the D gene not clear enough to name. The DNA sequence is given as TGTGCCAGCACCCTCCTCGGAGGATCACCCCTCCACTTT. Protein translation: CASTLLGGSPLHF.